The clone carrying this T cell receptor beta chain was seen a few times. Its antigen remains unknown. Measured with immunoSEQ multiplex PCR; TCRdb has only the in-frame clones, and not every one. The sample holds around 40,000 clones, about 80% seen once. The sample is drawn from a study of OX40 agonist ivuxolimab in advanced cancers. Study-level findings and limits: Both CD4+ and CD8+ T cell populations in blood had undergone clonal expansion by week 6 at 0.1 to 3.0 mg/kg.

The V end lost 8 bases, the J end lost 4 bases, and 12 bases lay between the germline ends. Looked up from germline, CDR1 is MDHEN and CDR2 is SYDVKM. The CDR3 is 13 amino acids. The sample in question was CD4+ or CD8+ T cells sorted from blood, obtained in a trial of the OX40 agonist ivuxolimab. The TCR comes from an adult with an advanced solid tumor such as melanoma, head and neck, liver or kidney cancer. The chain is built from TRBV28 and TRBJ1-5; D is unresolved. CDR3 coding DNA: TGTGCCAGCTGGCGACCGCCAAATCAGCCCCAGCATTTT. Encoded protein: CASWRPPNQPQHF. Using reference TRBV28 and TRBJ1-5 for the parts outside the CDR3, the full variable domain is DVKVTQSSRYLVKRTGEKVFLECVQDMDHENMFWYRQDPGLGLRLIYFSYDVKMKEKGDIPEGYSVSREKKERFSLILESASTNQTSMYLCASWRPPNQPQHFGDGTRLSIL.